Below, 8 T cell receptor beta chains from the same sample are listed, as sequenced in a study of CD8 T cells in ankylosing spondylitis. TCRdb fed the 5' RACE reads into MiXCR, producing one record per CDR3 protein. Here the sample spans 200,000 or so distinct CDR3 sequences, under 30% being singletons. The sample was blood, either unsorted or a sorted T cell fraction (not recorded which). The receptors were sampled from a male donor with ankylosing spondylitis or in good health (not recorded which).

The rearrangement joins TRBV20-1 to TRBJ1-4, with TRBD1 matching over 7 bases. This CDR3 comprises 13 residues. V was clipped by 3 bases and J by 6 bases; unmatched bases: 4. The germline V gene has CDR1 DFQATT and CDR2 SNEGSKA (reference sequence). CDR3 bases: TGCAGTGCTAGTTTTCAGGGGGATGAAAAACTGTTTTTT. Encoded protein: CSASFQGDEKLFF.

This clonotype appeared many times. The rearrangement joins TRBV15 to TRBJ2-3; D is unresolved. Trimming shortened V by 2 bases and J by 1 base, and 1 base separated the two germline ends. CDR3 length equals 12 residues. Looked up from germline, CDR1 is LNHNV and CDR2 is YYDKDF (reference sequence). Here the CDR3 DNA reads TGTGCCACCAGCAGACGCACAGATACGCAGTATTTT. Translated, it gives CATSRRTDTQYF. The full variable domain, in which reference TRBV15 and TRBJ2-3 provide the parts outside the CDR3, is DAMVIQNPRYQVTQFGKPVTLSCSQTLNHNVMYWYQQKSSQAPKLLFHYYDKDFNNEADTPDNFQSRRPNTSFCFLDIRSPGLGDTAMYLCATSRRTDTQYFGPGTRLTVL.

The chain links TRBV5-1 to TRBJ2-3, with 9 bases fitting TRBD1. With 0 bases clipped from V and 3 bases from J, the junction kept 5 bases outside the gene matches. The CDR3 has 16 residues. Looked up from germline, CDR1 is SGHRS and CDR2 is YFSETQ. The CDR3 nucleotides read TGCGCCAGCAGCTTGGCCGGACAGGGGATAACAGATACGCAGTATTTT. Translation gives CASSLAGQGITDTQYF.

V gene TRBV10-3 combines with J gene TRBJ2-7; D gene uncertain. V was trimmed by 11 bases and J by 5 bases, leaving 13 bases between them. The CDR3 consists of 11 residues. Per the germline V gene, CDR1 is ENHRY and CDR2 is SYGVKD. CDR3 DNA: TGTGCCTCCATTATTCCCCACGAGCAGTACTTC. Translated: CASIIPHEQYF.

The chain combines TRBV12-3 or TRBV12-4 with TRBJ2-1; D gene ambiguous. Deletions cut 10 bases from V and 6 bases from J, with 19 bases between. The CDR3 contains 14 residues. CDR3 bases: TGTGCCACCCAGGAGAGCCCCCTCATCAATGAGCAGTTCTTC. Its translation: CATQESPLINEQFF.

This clonotype has ten or more counts. The chain joins TRBV29-1 to TRBJ1-2; unclear D gene. Per germline, CDR1 SQVTM and CDR2 ANQGSEA. This CDR3 has 11 amino acids. V dropped 2 bases and J dropped 7 bases, with 8 bases sitting between them. DNA of the CDR3: TGCAGCGTTGAAAAAGGGTCTGGCTACACCTTC. This translates into CSVEKGSGYTF.

This clonotype has ten or more counts. The V gene is TRBV6-1, the J gene TRBJ2-7; no reliable D call. CDR3 length equals 14 residues. Germline loops: CDR1 MNHNS, CDR2 SASEGT. Trimming pared 7 bases from V and 2 bases from J, leaving 15 bases between. CDR3 residues: CASIPDPQTYEQYF. The DNA for the CDR3 is TGTGCCAGCATCCCGGACCCCCAGACCTACGAGCAGTACTTC.

This clonotype was detected once. The chain has TRBV12-3 or TRBV12-4 and TRBJ2-7; TRBD1 or TRBD2 may be the D gene (6 bases each). Trimming took off 5 bases at V and 5 bases at J, with 13 bases between the two ends. CDR3 length: 13 amino acids. The CDR3 here is CASSLRGRDEQYF. The DNA for the CDR3 is TGTGCCAGCAGTCTTCGGGGGCGCGACGAGCAGTACTTC.